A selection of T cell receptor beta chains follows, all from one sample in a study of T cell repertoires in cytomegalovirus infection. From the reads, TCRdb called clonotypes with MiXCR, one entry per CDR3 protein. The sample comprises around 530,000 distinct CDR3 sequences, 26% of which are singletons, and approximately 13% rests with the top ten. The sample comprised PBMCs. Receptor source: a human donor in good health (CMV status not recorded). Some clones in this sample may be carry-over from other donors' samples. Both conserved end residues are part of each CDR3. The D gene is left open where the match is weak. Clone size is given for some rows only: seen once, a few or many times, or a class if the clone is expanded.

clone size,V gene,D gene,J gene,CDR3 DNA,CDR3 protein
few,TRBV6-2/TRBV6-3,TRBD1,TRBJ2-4,TGTGCCAGCAGCCTATACTCCACAGGGGTCAAAAACATTCAGTACTTC,CASSLYSTGVKNIQYF
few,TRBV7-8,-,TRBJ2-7,TGTGCCAGCAGCCCACCTAGACAGGAATTTAGGTACTTC,CASSPPRQEFRYF
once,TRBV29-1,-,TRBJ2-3,TGCAGCGTTCAGGGGGGACCCACAGATACGCAGTATTTT,CSVQGGPTDTQYF
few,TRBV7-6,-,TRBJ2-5,TGTGCCAGCAGCTTATTACCTACCCAAGAGACCCAGTACTTC,CASSLLPTQETQYF
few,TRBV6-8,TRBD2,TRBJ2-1,TGTGCCAGCAGTGCCTTAGCGGGAGAAATCGGTGAGCAGTTCTTC,CASSALAGEIGEQFF
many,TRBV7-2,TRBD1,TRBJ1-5,TGTGCCAGCAGCTTAGCGGAGGGACAGGGGGCATTAACCCAGCATTTT,CASSLAEGQGALTQHF
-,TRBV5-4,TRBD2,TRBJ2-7,TGTGCCAGCAGACTAGCGGGGGGAGCAGGGGAGCAGTACTTC,CASRLAGGAGEQYF
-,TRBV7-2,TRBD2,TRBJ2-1,TGTGCCAGCAGCTTAGCGCAGATAGCGGGAGGTCTTGAGCAGTTCTTC,CASSLAQIAGGLEQFF
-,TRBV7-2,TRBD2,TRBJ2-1,TGTGCCAGCAGCTTTTTAAAGGCCGGGACTAGCGGGAGAAATGAGCAGTTCTTC,CASSFLKAGTSGRNEQFF
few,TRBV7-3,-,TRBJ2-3,TGTGCCAGCAGCCCCACCCGGGACTCAGAACTAGATACGCAGTATTTT,CASSPTRDSELDTQYF
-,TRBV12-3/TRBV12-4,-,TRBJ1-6,TGTGCCAGCAGTGCGACGGGTGGGTCACCCCTCCACTTT,CASSATGGSPLHF
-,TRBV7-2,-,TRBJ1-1,TGTGCCAGCAGCCAGAGGGTAGGGGTGAACACTGAAGCTTTCTTT,CASSQRVGVNTEAFF
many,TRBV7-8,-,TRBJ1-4,TGTGCCAGCAGCCAACGACGGACAACTAATGAAAAACTGTTTTTT,CASSQRRTTNEKLFF
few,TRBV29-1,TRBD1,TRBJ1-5,TGCAGCGTTGCGGACAGGGTGAATAATCAGCCCCAGCATTTT,CSVADRVNNQPQHF
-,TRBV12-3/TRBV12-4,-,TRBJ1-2,TGTGCCAGCAGTAGGGGTACTACGGGGGCTGGAGGCTACACCTTC,CASSRGTTGAGGYTF
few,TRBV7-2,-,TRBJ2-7,TGTGCCAGCAGCTTCCCCCACCGGGAGAGTAGTGAGTACGAGCAGTACTTC,CASSFPHRESSEYEQYF
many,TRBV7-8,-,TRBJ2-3,TGTGCCAGCAGCTTAGCTCAGATCGGGCAGTATTTT,CASSLAQIGQYF
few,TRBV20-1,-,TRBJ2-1,TGCAGTGCTCGCAGGGAAGTAGATTACAATGAGCAGTTCTTC,CSARREVDYNEQFF
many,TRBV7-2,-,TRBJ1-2,TGTGCCAGCAGCTCGGCGAGGGGAAACACCTATGGCTACACCTTC,CASSSARGNTYGYTF
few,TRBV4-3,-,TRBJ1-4,TGCGCCAGCAGCCAAGGAATGTTAACCGCAACTAATGAAAAACTGTTTTTT,CASSQGMLTATNEKLFF
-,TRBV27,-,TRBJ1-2,TGTGCCAGCAGTCCCAAAGGACAAGCCTATGGCTACACCTTC,CASSPKGQAYGYTF
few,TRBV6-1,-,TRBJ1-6,TGTGCCAGCAGTCTGACTAGCGTTTCACCCCTCCACTTT,CASSLTSVSPLHF
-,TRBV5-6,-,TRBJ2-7,TGTGCCAGCAGCTTGACGGGGTCCACCTACGAGCAGTACTTC,CASSLTGSTYEQYF
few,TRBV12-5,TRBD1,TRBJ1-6,TGTGCTAGTGCCGGCCCGACAGGGACCCATAATTCACCCCTCCACTTT,CASAGPTGTHNSPLHF
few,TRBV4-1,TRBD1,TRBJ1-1,TGCGCCAGCAGCTCACAACTCAGGGGGGACACTGAAGCTTTCTTT,CASSSQLRGDTEAFF
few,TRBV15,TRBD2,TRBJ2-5,TGTGCCACCGGCCTAGCGGGAGTATTTGAGACCCAGTACTTC,CATGLAGVFETQYF
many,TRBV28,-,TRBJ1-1,TGTGCCAGCACCCCCCTTGGGCAAGAAGCTTTCTTT,CASTPLGQEAFF